The text below deals with one T cell receptor (beta chain). The data derive from a study of immune characterization of retroperitoneal liposarcoma. V shed 1 base and J 8 bases; nucleotides not matched to a gene: 9. Germline V lookup: CDR1 MNHNS, CDR2 SASEGT. The CDR3 is 15 residues long. TCRdb used MiXCR to reprocess the PCR reads, holding one entry per CDR3 protein. The repertoire consists of about 3,000 distinct CDR3 sequences, with approximately 45% occurring once and the leading ten covering around 49%. The origin of this receptor is a male donor with retroperitoneal liposarcoma. This sequence joins TRBV6-1 and TRBJ2-3; 7 bases align to TRBD2. The sequenced sample was tumor tissue. CDR3 in amino acids: CASSEEVGGDGTQYF. CDR3 DNA sequence: TGTGCCAGCAGTGAAGAAGTGGGAGGGGACGGTACGCAGTATTTT.